Below are 20 T cell receptor beta chains sequenced from a single sample in a study of CD8 T cells in Susac syndrome. The RNA input was about 0.45 to 1 ug, and it was reverse transcribed with random hexamers. MiXCR, run by TCRdb on the immunoSEQ multiplex PCR reads, gives a single entry per CDR3 protein. The sample includes around 300,000 distinct CDR3 sequences, 70% to 90% of them seen just once. Sequenced sample: CD8+ T cells from PBMCs. These receptors came from a human donor with multiple sclerosis.

The J gene is TRBJ2-5, the V gene TRBV27; D is possibly TRBD2 (6 bases). The length of the CDR3 is 14 residues. With 2 bases removed from V and 4 bases from J, the gap between germline ends came to 11 bases. Germline assignment: CDR1 MNHEY and CDR2 SMNVEV (reference sequence). CDR3 coding DNA: TGTGCCAGCAGTTTAGCGGGGCTTACAGAGACCCAGTACTTC. Encoded protein: CASSLAGLTETQYF.

J is TRBJ2-5 and V is TRBV27, with TRBD2 identical over 9 bases. The CDR3 contains 17 residues. Germline loops: CDR1 MNHEY, CDR2 SMNVEV (reference sequence). With 3 bases clipped from V and 0 bases from J, the junction kept 8 bases outside the gene matches. The CDR3 loop reads CASSFLAGLANQETQYF. CDR3 coding DNA: TGTGCCAGCAGTTTTCTAGCGGGACTGGCAAACCAAGAGACCCAGTACTTC.

This sequence joins TRBV20-1 and TRBJ2-2; D assignment may be TRBD1 or TRBD2 (5 bases each). The germline gives CDR1 DFQATT, CDR2 SNEGSKA (reference sequence). The CDR3 runs 17 residues. V was cut by 5 bases and J by 6 bases, with 25 bases left in between. The CDR3 bases are TGCAGTGCTCTCGGAAGGAGAGGGGAAAGAGTGGCCGGGGAGCTGTTTTTT. It translates to CSALGRRGERVAGELFF.

The chain carries TRBV9 and TRBJ2-2, with 12 bases identical to TRBD2. V was clipped by 1 base and J by 3 bases; unmatched bases: 16. Germline V gives CDR1 SGDLS, CDR2 YYNGEE. The CDR3 covers 21 residues. The chain's CDR3 is CASSVPRTSGATPTHTGELFF. The CDR3 nucleotides are TGTGCCAGCAGCGTACCCCGGACTAGCGGGGCGACCCCTACTCACACCGGGGAGCTGTTTTTT.

The gene calls are TRBV28 and TRBJ1-5, with TRBD1 matching 8 bases. The CDR3 totals 17 residues. Germline V gene data show CDR1 as MDHEN and CDR2 as SYDVKM. V gave up 6 bases and J gave up 0 bases; unmatched junction bases: 10. Here the CDR3 reads CASRPPGTGYSNQPQHF. Written as DNA, the CDR3 is TGTGCCAGCAGACCCCCCGGGACAGGTTATAGCAATCAGCCCCAGCATTTT.

The J gene is TRBJ2-1, the V gene TRBV4-3; a possible D gene is TRBD2 (5 bases). The CDR3 sequence is 15 residues long. Germline V gene data show CDR1 as LGHNA and CDR2 as YSLEER. V gave up 0 bases and J gave up 9 bases, with 15 bases separating them. The CDR3 bases are TGCGCCAGCAGCCAAGATCGGAGAGGGTCCGGTGAGCAGTTCTTC. Protein product: CASSQDRRGSGEQFF.

A single count supports this clonotype. J is TRBJ2-2 and V is TRBV4-2; 7 bases align to TRBD1. Unmatched junction bases numbered 16, after V lost 0 bases and J lost 6 bases. Germline values: CDR1 LGHNA, CDR2 YNFKEQ. The CDR3 loop spans 19 amino acids. DNA for the CDR3: TGTGCCAGCAGCCAAGATCCGGCAGGGGGAACCGAACACGCCGGGGAGCTGTTTTTT. Its protein is CASSQDPAGGTEHAGELFF.

This chain joins TRBV30 and TRBJ1-2; D gene unclear. The V end lost 5 bases, the J end lost 1 base, and 11 bases lay between the germline ends. The length of the CDR3 is 13 residues. Per germline, CDR1 GTSNPN and CDR2 SVGIG (reference sequence). CDR3 in amino acids: CAWEGGFNYGYTF. The CDR3, as DNA: TGTGCCTGGGAGGGCGGGTTTAACTATGGCTACACCTTC.

The chain links TRBV7-9 to TRBJ2-1, with D tentatively TRBD2 (5 bases). The germline CDR1 and CDR2 sequences are SEHNR and FQNEAQ (reference sequence). CDR3 length: 16 amino acids. Trimming stripped 1 base from V and 5 bases from J, with 15 bases between. The CDR3 protein is CASSLDRLTLNNEQFF. CDR3 sequence (DNA): TGTGCCAGCAGCTTAGACAGACTAACTTTAAACAATGAGCAGTTCTTC.

This clonotype appeared once. The V call is TRBV11-2, the J call TRBJ2-3, with TRBD1 matching 8 bases. Trimming at V came to 4 bases and at J to 6 bases, leaving 6 bases not matched to a gene. Looked up from germline, CDR1 is SGHAT and CDR2 is FQNNGV. This CDR3 region has 14 residues. The CDR3 sequence: CASSSLRGLDTQYF. The CDR3 bases are TGTGCCAGCAGCTCCCTCAGGGGGCTTGATACGCAGTATTTT.

CDR3 protein: CASSTNRNQPQHF. The CDR3 region has the DNA TGTGCCAGTAGTACGAACAGGAATCAGCCCCAGCATTTT. V usage is TRBV19 and J usage is TRBJ1-5; possibly TRBD1 for D (5 bases). The CDR3 has 13 residues. Germline V gives CDR1 LNHDA, CDR2 SQIVND (reference sequence). The V end lost 4 bases, the J end lost 4 bases, and 8 bases lay between the germline ends.

Comments on this clonotype: This CDR3 fails to terminate in the conserved phenylalanine or tryptophan, so it likely reflects a read error. No DNA is shown, since the ends of the CDR3 on it are uncertain; the CDR3 is the one TCRdb lists. The chain couples TRBV29-1 to TRBJ2-7; the table names TRBD1, a call not compared with the DNA. The CDR3 contains 10 residues when both ends are counted. Germline V gene lookup returns CDR1 SQVTM and CDR2 ANQGSEA. The CDR3 protein is CSVVTGEEYL.

The V call is TRBV7-9, the J call TRBJ2-1; possible D gene TRBD2, 5 bases. Germline CDR1 reads SEHNR; CDR2 reads FQNEAQ (reference sequence). Trimming pared 3 bases from V and 7 bases from J, leaving 7 bases between. This CDR3 region has 12 residues. The CDR3 sequence: CASSFLANEQFF. CDR3 sequence (DNA): TGTGCCAGCAGCTTTCTAGCAAATGAGCAGTTCTTC.

The chain employs TRBV29-1 and TRBJ2-2; D not certain. This CDR3 is built from 11 residues. Germline CDR1 is SQVTM and CDR2 is ANQGSEA. Trimming stripped 2 bases from V and 5 bases from J, with 3 bases between. CDR3 bases: TGCAGCGTTGAACATACCGGGGAGCTGTTTTTT. This translates into CSVEHTGELFF.

J is TRBJ2-3 and V is TRBV6-2 or TRBV6-3; D gene ambiguous. Looked up from germline, CDR1 is MNHEY and CDR2 is SVGEGT. Trimming left V 4 bases short and J 2 bases short, with 10 bases between. The CDR3 has 14 residues. For the CDR3, the DNA is TGTGCCAGCAGTTCCTCGGTTCACACAGATACGCAGTATTTT. Residues: CASSSSVHTDTQYF.

The chain uses TRBV7-9 and TRBJ2-1, with 16 bases fitting TRBD2. From germline, CDR1 is SEHNR and CDR2 FQNEAQ (reference sequence). Trimming cost V 4 bases and J 5 bases; bases outside gene matches: 8. This CDR3 is built from 18 residues. CDR3 in DNA: TGTGCCAGCAGCTCCAGTGGGACTAGCGGGGGGGCAAACAATGAGCAGTTCTTC. This gives the protein CASSSSGTSGGANNEQFF.

The chain joins TRBV5-5 to TRBJ2-1, with D possibly TRBD1 on 6 matching bases. CDR1 and CDR2 from the germline V gene are SGHKS and YYEKEE (reference sequence). V was clipped by 0 bases and J by 6 bases, with 10 bases between them. The CDR3 spans 14 residues. For the CDR3, the DNA is TGTGCCAGCAGCTTGGCAGGACAGTTCAATGAGCAGTTCTTC. Amino acids: CASSLAGQFNEQFF.

J is TRBJ2-3 and V is TRBV7-8, with D unclear. In germline, CDR1 is SGHVS, CDR2 FQNEAQ. This CDR3 comprises 12 residues. Trimming pared 7 bases from V and 5 bases from J, leaving 10 bases between. Written as DNA, the CDR3 is TGTGCCAGCACTTCGTTTGTAGATACGCAGTATTTT. It is translated as CASTSFVDTQYF. Full variable domain (remainder filled in from reference TRBV7-8 and TRBJ2-3): GAGVSQSPRYKVAKRGQDVALRCDPISGHVSLFWYQQALGQGPEFLTYFQNEAQLDKSGLPSDRFFAERPEGSVSTLKIQRTQQEDSAVYLCASTSFVDTQYFGPGTRLTVL.

This clonotype was counted only a few times. The chain links TRBV19 to TRBJ2-4, with unresolved D. Trimming removed 3 bases from V and 6 bases from J, with 6 bases in between. This CDR3 has 12 residues. Germline loops: CDR1 LNHDA, CDR2 SQIVND (reference sequence). CDR3 amino acids: CASSMGLNIQYF. The DNA of the CDR3 is TGTGCCAGTAGTATGGGTCTAAACATTCAGTACTTC.

Here the CDR3 DNA reads TGCAGTGCTAGAGATCGGAGCGGGAGGGCGGTCGATACGCAGTATTTT. This codes for CSARDRSGRAVDTQYF. The chain has TRBV20-1 and TRBJ2-3, with TRBD2 identical over 10 bases. Unmatched junction bases numbered 9, after V lost 0 bases and J lost 6 bases. This CDR3 region has 16 residues. The germline V gene encodes CDR1 DFQATT and CDR2 SNEGSKA (reference sequence).